Listed below are T cell receptor beta chains from one sample, sequenced in a study of cytomegalovirus exposure and HLA in healthy donors. Produced via immunoSEQ multiplex PCR; TCRdb's table is partial and in-frame only. Of under 200,000 clones listed, 79% were seen once; the top ten hold approximately 2.1%. Sample: PBMCs. Source of these receptors: a woman aged 45-65 years in good health and CMV-seronegative. The CDR3 runs from the conserved cysteine through the conserved F or W. The D gene is left open where the match is weak. Clone size appears in some rows only: once, few, many, or a class for an expanded clone.

cdr3_length j_call clone_size v_call d_call cdr3_nt cdr3_aa
13 TRBJ1-4 once TRBV11-2 - TGTGCCAGCAGGGAACAGGCTCGAGAAAAACTGTTTTTT CASREQAREKLFF
13 TRBJ1-5 once TRBV28 - TGTGCCAGCAGGGAGTTGGGCAATCAGCCCCAGCATTTT CASRELGNQPQHF
11 TRBJ1-2 - TRBV20-1 - TGCAGTGCTCTCGCCGGCTATGGCTACACCTTC CSALAGYGYTF
14 TRBJ2-5 - TRBV5-8 TRBD1 TGTGCCAGCAGCCAAGGACAGGGCCAAGAGACCCAGTACTTC CASSQGQGQETQYF
14 TRBJ2-2 - TRBV25-1 - TGTGCCAGCAGTGAATTGGGACTCACCGGGGAGCTGTTTTTT CASSELGLTGELFF
15 TRBJ1-3 - TRBV5-6 TRBD1 TGTGCCAGCAGCTGGGACAGGGCTACTGGAAACACCATATATTTT CASSWDRATGNTIYF
13 TRBJ1-1 - TRBV7-8 - TGTGCCAGCAGGAGGGGGTCGAACACTGAAGCTTTCTTT CASRRGSNTEAFF
15 TRBJ1-3 - TRBV11-3 TRBD1 TGTGCCAGCAGCCCCGGACAGGGGCCTGGAAACACCATATATTTT CASSPGQGPGNTIYF
13 TRBJ2-1 - TRBV7-8 - TGTGCCTCGCGGAGGCCTACTAACAATGAGCAGTTCTTC CASRRPTNNEQFF
14 TRBJ2-5 - TRBV6-6 - TGTGCCAGCAGTTACTCTATCGCGGGAGAGACCCAGTACTTC CASSYSIAGETQYF
14 TRBJ2-7 - TRBV19 TRBD1 TGTGCCAGTAGTCCGGGGACAGGGAACTACGAGCAGTACTTC CASSPGTGNYEQYF